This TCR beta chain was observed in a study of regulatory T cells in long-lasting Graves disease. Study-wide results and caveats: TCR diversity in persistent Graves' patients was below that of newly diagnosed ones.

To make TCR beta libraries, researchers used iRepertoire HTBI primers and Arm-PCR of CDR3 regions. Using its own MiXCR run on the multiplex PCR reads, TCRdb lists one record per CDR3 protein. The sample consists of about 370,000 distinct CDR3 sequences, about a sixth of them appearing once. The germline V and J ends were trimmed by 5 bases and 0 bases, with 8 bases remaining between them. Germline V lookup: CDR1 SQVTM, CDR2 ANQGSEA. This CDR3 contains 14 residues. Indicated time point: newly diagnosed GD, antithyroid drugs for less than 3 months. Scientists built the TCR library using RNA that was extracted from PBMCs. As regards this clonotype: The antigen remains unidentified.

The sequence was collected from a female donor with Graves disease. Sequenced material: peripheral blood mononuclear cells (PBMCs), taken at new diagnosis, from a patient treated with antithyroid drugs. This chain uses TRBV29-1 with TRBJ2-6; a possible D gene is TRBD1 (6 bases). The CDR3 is CSVQQGSGANVLTF. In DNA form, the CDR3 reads TGCAGCGTTCAACAGGGCTCTGGGGCCAACGTCCTGACTTTC.